This T cell receptor beta chain was identified in a study of early T cells in non-severe SARS-CoV-2 infection. Study as a whole: Sequencing targeted bulk RNA from unsorted whole blood, leaving chains unpaired.

Overall study findings and caveats: VDJdb matching skewed toward anti-spike CD8 responses, missing private and CD4 specificities.

Attachment of unique molecular identifiers was made to individual cDNA molecules. Via MiXCR, TCRdb re-called the 5' RACE reads, giving one row per CDR3 protein. This table has approximately 50,000 distinct CDR3 sequences, roughly 8% appearing once. This clonotype has just a few counts. What it binds is unknown. The CDR3 sequence is 17 residues long. Germline CDR1 and CDR2: MNHEY and SMNVEV (reference sequence). J was trimmed by 5 bases and V by 6 bases; bases with no gene match: 17. The clonotype originates from an adult who was a healthcare worker with PCR-confirmed SARS-CoV-2 infection or an uninfected control (not recorded which). The sample comprised whole blood. V is TRBV27 and J is TRBJ2-7, with 9 bases identical to TRBD1. CDR3 in amino acids: CASSSRSNRGRNDEQYF. The CDR3 nucleotides are TGTGCCAGCAGCTCACGTAGTAACAGGGGGCGCAACGACGAGCAGTACTTC.